A selection of T cell receptor beta chains follows, all from one sample in a study of blood T cell repertoires in COVID-19. Profiling relied on immunoSEQ multiplex PCR, and the TCRdb table lists in-frame clones only, not all of them. This table holds about 200,000 clones, 75% to 90% found once. Sequences were obtained from PBMCs or T cells enriched from blood (not recorded which). The receptors stem from a woman younger than 45 who had recovered from COVID-19. Both conserved end residues are part of each CDR3. The D gene is left open where the match is weak. Some rows mark clone size as missing; the rest say once, few, many or name a class of expanded clone.

j_gene,abundance,d_gene,v_gene,CDR3nt,CDR3aa
TRBJ2-7,NA,NA,TRBV29-1,TGCAGCGTTGGAGCGACCTACGAGCAGTACTTC,CSVGATYEQYF
TRBJ1-1,NA,TRBD1,TRBV5-1,TGCGCCAGCAGCTTACCCCGGACAGGGGGAACTGAAGCTTTCTTT,CASSLPRTGGTEAFF
TRBJ2-5,once,TRBD2,TRBV9,TGTGCCAGCAGCCCTAGCGGGGGCCAAGAGACCCAGTACTTC,CASSPSGGQETQYF
TRBJ2-1,NA,TRBD2,TRBV30,TGTGCCTGGATACTAGCGGGGGGGCCTGTGGGTAATGAGCAGTTCTTC,CAWILAGGPVGNEQFF
TRBJ2-3,NA,NA,TRBV4-1,TGCGCCAGCAGCCAAGGATTTCACAGCACTAGCACAGATACGCAGTATTTT,CASSQGFHSTSTDTQYF
TRBJ1-4,NA,TRBD1,TRBV24-1,TGTGCCACCAGTGATAGGGACAGGGGACAAGGTAAACTGTTTTTT,CATSDRDRGQGKLFF
TRBJ2-7,NA,TRBD2,TRBV11-3,TGTGCCAGCAGCCTTGGGACTAGCGTTGGCGAGCAGTACTTC,CASSLGTSVGEQYF
TRBJ1-1,NA,NA,TRBV14,TGTGCCAGCAGCCAAGAGTTAAGGGGGACTGAAGCTTTCTTT,CASSQELRGTEAFF
TRBJ1-3,NA,TRBD1,TRBV28,TGTGCCAGCAGTACAACCCCGGGACAGGGTTATGGAAACACCATATATTTT,CASSTTPGQGYGNTIYF
TRBJ1-2,NA,TRBD1,TRBV30,TGTGCCTGGAAGCCCGTACCGGGACAGGTTCACGATTATGGCTACACCTTC,CAWKPVPGQVHDYGYTF
TRBJ1-5,NA,NA,TRBV5-1,TGCGCCAGCAGCTTGGACGGGGTTGATAGCAATCAGCCCCAGCATTTT,CASSLDGVDSNQPQHF
TRBJ1-5,NA,TRBD1,TRBV19,TGTGCCAGTTGCAGAAGGGGGCGACCAGACAATCAGCCCCAGCATTTT,CASCRRGRPDNQPQHF
TRBJ1-2,NA,NA,TRBV7-3,TGTGCCAGCAGCCTCAGAACGGGGTCCAGCATTGGCTACACCTTC,CASSLRTGSSIGYTF
TRBJ2-7,NA,TRBD1,TRBV29-1,TGCAGCGTGGGACAGGGGGGTTACGAGCAGTACTTC,CSVGQGGYEQYF
TRBJ2-5,NA,TRBD2,TRBV9,TGTGCCAGCAGCTTTACTAGCGGGGGGACCCAAGAGACCCAGTACTTC,CASSFTSGGTQETQYF
TRBJ1-4,once,NA,TRBV5-1,TGCGCCAGCAGCCTCCACTCCCAGGGCACTAATGAAAAACTGTTTTTT,CASSLHSQGTNEKLFF
TRBJ1-4,NA,TRBD1,TRBV7-2,TGTGCCAGCAGCCGGACAGGGGGAAGAACTAATGAAAAACTGTTTTTT,CASSRTGGRTNEKLFF
TRBJ1-5,NA,NA,TRBV7-2,TGTGCCAGCAGCTTAGGGAGGCAGCCCCAGCATTTT,CASSLGRQPQHF
TRBJ1-2,NA,NA,TRBV11-2,TGTGCCAGCAGCCCCGGGGGGGCCTATGGCTACACCTTC,CASSPGGAYGYTF
TRBJ1-4,NA,TRBD1,TRBV7-3,TGTGCCAGCAGCTTAAGGAGAACAGGGGGAACCACTAATGAAAAACTGTTTTTT,CASSLRRTGGTTNEKLFF
TRBJ2-2,NA,NA,TRBV11-3,TGTGCCAGCAGCCCCGAGGGCGGCAAAAGGCTGTTTTTT,CASSPEGGKRLFF
TRBJ1-6,NA,NA,TRBV4-2,TGTGCCAGCAGCCAAGATCTTGTAGATTCACCCCTCCACTTT,CASSQDLVDSPLHF
TRBJ1-2,NA,NA,TRBV29-1,TGCAGCGTTGAATCGGTAGCTAACTATGGCTACACCTTC,CSVESVANYGYTF
TRBJ2-5,NA,TRBD2,TRBV13,TGTGCCAGCAGTGAGCGGGGACAAGAGACCCAGTACTTC,CASSERGQETQYF
TRBJ1-6,NA,TRBD1,TRBV7-2,TGTGCCAGCAGCTTAGTGGGGACAGCAAATTCACCCCTCCACTTT,CASSLVGTANSPLHF
TRBJ1-6,NA,NA,TRBV5-5,TGTGCCAGCAGCTACGGACAACCCCTACTCTTT,CASSYGQPLLF
TRBJ2-1,NA,NA,TRBV15,TGTGCCACCAGCCTCTTCGGGAATGAGCAGTTCTTC,CATSLFGNEQFF
TRBJ1-2,few,NA,TRBV5-6,TGTGCCAGCAGCTTAAAAAGCATTTATGGCTACACCTTC,CASSLKSIYGYTF
TRBJ2-7,NA,TRBD1,TRBV11-3,TGTGCCAGCAGCTCGGGACAGCCTCCCTACGAGCAGTACTTC,CASSSGQPPYEQYF
TRBJ2-5,NA,TRBD1,TRBV19,TGTGCCAGTAGCAACCGGGACAGGAAAGGTGCCCAGTACTTC,CASSNRDRKGAQYF
TRBJ2-1,NA,NA,TRBV7-8,TGTGCCAGCAGCTTAGAAGGTCGGCTAGCGATCAATGAGCAGTTCTTC,CASSLEGRLAINEQFF
TRBJ1-1,few,TRBD1,TRBV6-5,TGTGCCAGCAGTCCCGGGACAGGAATGAACACTGAAGCTTTCTTT,CASSPGTGMNTEAFF
TRBJ1-6,NA,NA,TRBV7-2,TGTGCCAGCACCAGGGGAAATTCACCCCTCCACTTT,CASTRGNSPLHF
TRBJ2-1,few,TRBD2,TRBV29-1,TGCAGCTCACGGGGGGGTTCCTACAATGAGCAGTTCTTC,CSSRGGSYNEQFF
TRBJ2-1,few,NA,TRBV6-5,TGTGCCAGCAGTCCTCGCAGCTCCTACAATGAGCAGTTCTTC,CASSPRSSYNEQFF
TRBJ1-1,few,TRBD1,TRBV4-1,TGCGCCAGCAGCCTGAAACTCGGGGACAGATTGAACACTGAAGCTTTCTTT,CASSLKLGDRLNTEAFF
TRBJ2-2,NA,NA,TRBV6-4,TGTGCCAGCAGTGCCAGGGAGAACACCGGGGAGCTGTTTTTT,CASSARENTGELFF
TRBJ1-2,medium-sized,NA,TRBV5-1,TGCGCCAGCAGAACAGGTTCGGGCTACACCTTC,CASRTGSGYTF
TRBJ2-1,NA,NA,TRBV19,TGTGCCAGTAGTCCCCAAGCTAGGGGAAATGAGCAGTTCTTC,CASSPQARGNEQFF
TRBJ1-4,NA,TRBD1,TRBV27,TGTGCCAGCAGTAGGGGGCGCAGGGCTAATGAAAAACTGTTTTTT,CASSRGRRANEKLFF